This TCR beta chain stems from a study of cytomegalovirus exposure and HLA in healthy donors. General study points: Most TCR beta V segments were productive about 90% or about 30% of the time in an earlier analysis. The majority of CMV-associated TCR beta chains were reported as apparently HLA-restricted in a later analysis. Because they were indistinguishable, some V segments, including TRBV6-2 and TRBV6-3, were excluded.

This PCR relied on a set of 60 Vbeta primers and 13 Jbeta primers. In the original workflow: Later reanalysis found roughly 80 million unique TCR beta chains, roughly 9.9 million of them shared. Generated by immunoSEQ multiplex PCR, the TCRdb table keeps only in-frame clones and is missing some. V and J calls and clone size are copied from that table; D and trimming were computed from the DNA. This sample's clone table lists 75,000 to 90,000 clones. As regards this clone: Its cognate antigen is unknown.

The germline gives CDR1 SNHLY, CDR2 FYNNEI. V was shortened by 4 bases and J by 3 bases, with 13 bases between the two germline ends. The CDR3 consists of 15 residues. V usage is TRBV2 and J usage is TRBJ1-5, with D possibly being TRBD1 (6 bases). The sample taken for sequencing was PBMCs. The TCR originated in a woman aged 60-70 years in good health and CMV-seronegative. As DNA, the CDR3 is TGTGCCAGCAGTGGGTACAGGGCGAACAATCAGCCCCAGCATTTT. This encodes CASSGYRANNQPQHF.